These T cell receptor beta chains were read from a single sample in a study of identical twins. TCRdb re-analysed the 5' RACE reads in MiXCR, keeping a single row per CDR3 protein. This table has 1.5 million to 2 million distinct CDR3 sequences, less than 40% appearing once. The material sequenced was cord blood. All receptors come from a newborn girl in good health. Both conserved end residues are trimmed from each CDR3. Fields, in order: CDR3 protein, J gene, V gene.

ASSKPLDAGGTTDTQY TRBJ2-3 TRBV7-2
ASSPRQASVYGYT TRBJ1-2 TRBV14
ASSYSKQGNTGELF TRBJ2-2 TRBV6-5
ASSYQGAILYEQY TRBJ2-7 TRBV6-5
ASSYLAGGPHNEQF TRBJ2-1 TRBV6-2/TRBV6-3
ASRRDSTDTQY TRBJ2-3 TRBV5-1
ASTLIGGGGQDTQY TRBJ2-3 TRBV12-3/TRBV12-4
ASSQDLRDLAEKYEQY TRBJ2-7 TRBV3-1
ASSPGAYRTEAF TRBJ1-1 TRBV7-9
SAKVPTSTDTQY TRBJ2-3 TRBV20-1
ASSKGQGSYEQY TRBJ2-7 TRBV12-3/TRBV12-4
ASIYSMRDLTYEQY TRBJ2-7 TRBV2
ASSLVAGVPYEQY TRBJ2-7 TRBV7-2
SVMTGNQETQY TRBJ2-5 TRBV20-1
ASSPRRNRNTEAF TRBJ1-1 TRBV9
ASSQDIWGPDGYT TRBJ1-2 TRBV14
SARVGHYEQY - TRBV20-1
ASSYSTGALF TRBJ1-4 TRBV6-6
ASSQVIGTGREQY TRBJ2-7 TRBV4-2
ASSPPLSIYGYT TRBJ1-2 TRBV18
ASSLITQETQY TRBJ2-5 TRBV12-3/TRBV12-4
ASSLGQEYEQY TRBJ2-7 TRBV7-2
ASSQDSSRLLTDTQY TRBJ2-3 TRBV3-1
ASSFRGLAEY TRBJ2-5 TRBV5-6
ASSLSPPTGWDGYT TRBJ1-2 TRBV27
SAREPPWGDEQF TRBJ2-1 TRBV20-1
ASSLAPGVYEQY TRBJ2-7 TRBV7-6
ASSQGPSPLH TRBJ1-6 TRBV3-1
ASSLWREGMNEQF TRBJ2-1 TRBV5-6
ASGLVLGPLGNEQF TRBJ2-1 TRBV12-5
ASSFWGGQLYGYT TRBJ1-2 TRBV12-3/TRBV12-4
ASSFPSSGANTGELF TRBJ2-2 TRBV13
ASSHPGQYGYT TRBJ1-2 TRBV3-1
ATSDRAFTGYT TRBJ1-2 TRBV24-1
ASSYDKGTLQETQY TRBJ2-5 TRBV6-6
ASSFRPRGSRKSTYEQF - TRBV5-5
ASSRTSSYEQY TRBJ2-7 TRBV7-2
ASSQESLDKNIQY TRBJ2-4 TRBV4-1
ATRPSYEQY TRBJ2-7 TRBV24-1
ASSLPTRGYT TRBJ1-2 TRBV7-2
SARSVTRFYNEQF TRBJ2-1 TRBV20-1
ASSRFTTNEKLF TRBJ1-4 TRBV11-2
SVGSLYEQY TRBJ2-7 TRBV20-1
ASSLDRVSVKAQY TRBJ2-5 TRBV5-1
ASSFTGEDEQF TRBJ2-1 TRBV7-6
ASSQGLARPGNEQF TRBJ2-1 TRBV7-9
ASSLSARYSEQF TRBJ2-1 TRBV28
ASSSPGQGAQKLF TRBJ1-4 TRBV28
ASSISGRRRDGYT TRBJ1-2 TRBV21-1
ASSPSGGYSEQF TRBJ2-1 TRBV10-1